Below, one T cell receptor (delta chain) is given with its context. The antigen this receptor binds is unknown. Base qualities are missing; no much larger clone stands one base away. Other DNA variants within this sample encode the same CDR3. Thymic samples were depleted of alphabeta T cells, then CD3+ TCRVdelta1+ TCRVdelta2- thymocytes were FACS-sorted. The purity of the sorted Vdelta1+ thymocytes fell between about 97% and 99.6%. The thymic specimens were obtained from under 10 paediatric patients, aged roughly 5 days to 16 months, who were having corrective cardiac surgery. Thymic tissue was dispersed and mononuclear cells isolated on a Histopaque-1077 density gradient. The staining antibodies were anti-TCRVdelta1 clone TS8.2, anti-TCRVdelta2 clone B6, anti-CD3 clone HIT3a and anti-TCRalphabeta clone IP26. This sample was included in a study of Vδ1+ human thymocytes (dated 2018 in TCRdb). Concerning the study at large: As a data resource, the study described the mRNA-level TRG and TRD CDR3 repertoires found in highly purified Vdelta1+ thymocytes taken from young children. Earlier work had validated the multiplex-based CDR3 amplicon strategy against 5'RACE-based methods for generating CDR3 amplicons.

Findings and caveats that apply to the study as a whole: Despite high sort purity, 15% to 25% of thymic TRD sequences were Vdelta2 (and few Vdelta3), unlike peripheral blood Vdelta1+ controls. In contrast to oligoclonal peripheral blood repertoires, thymic TRG and TRD repertoires appeared to be highly polyclonal with Gaussian CDR3 length distributions. Donors shared many TRG clonotypes (up to about 7x10^3), but TRD repertoires were essentially private, with at most 120 shared. Because no clustering by age or sex was observed, donors were not stratified by these variables in the analyses. The use of highly purified populations and single-cell validation was advised by the authors, since misinterpretation of bulk repertoire data could be caused by unexpected Vdelta2 sequences.

RNA was extracted with the RNeasy mini kit and reverse transcribed using Superscript III. To generate the CDR3 amplicons, a multiplex PCR was run using pooled V-gene forward primers together with a constant-region reverse primer that carried Illumina adaptor overhangs. After gel purification, the amplicons were indexed with Nextera index primers over roughly 8 extra PCR cycles and then purified using AMPure XP beads. Sequencing of libraries was performed on an Illumina MiSeq using paired-end 250 bp reads, dual indexing and a 20% PhiX spike-in. On the authors' methods: Read quality was checked with FastQC, and TRG read pairs were merged using ea-utils fastq-join. IMGT/HighV-QUEST was used to annotate the sequences, only productive sequences with an unambiguous V-gene assignment were kept, and clonotypes were defined as sequences sharing an identical CDR3 sequence. For downstream analysis, the tools were VDJtools 1.1.1, tcR 2.2.3, Treemap and vegan Shannon diversity in R 3.4.4. TCRdb processed the public reads again with the CATT caller, after which rows with matching DNA were combined. The V and J calls here are based on TCRdb, not the publication. Here the sample has more than 50,000 delta-chain clones; around a sixth occur a single time. Around 0.5% of the sample is taken by the ten largest.

According to the germline V gene, CDR1 reads NSMFDY and CDR2 reads ISSIKDK. Unmatched junction bases come to 32, with V trimmed by 7 bases and J by 0 bases. The CDR3 spans 22 residues, from the cysteine through the phenylalanine. Only the CDR3 DNA is retained, 66 bases long and in frame from the first base. The clonotype comes from a boy in the first two years of life who had congenital heart surgery. The chain links TRAV29/DV5 with TRDJ1; the central 8 bases match TRDD3. Input material: Vdelta1+ gamma-delta thymocytes from the thymus. The cell subset or site label corresponds to: FACS-sorted CD3+ TCRalphabeta- TCRVdelta1+ TCRVdelta2- thymocytes. CDR3 region: CASQGFLLNWGATPLYTDKLIF. The nucleotide sequence reads as follows: TGTGCATCCCAAGGGTTTTTGCTGAACTGGGGGGCCACCCCGTTATACACCGATAAACTCATCTTT.